This is a list of T cell receptor beta chains from one sample in a study of response to subunit inactivated influenza vaccine. Each CDR3 protein is one row after TCRdb ran MiXCR on the RT-PCR reads. The table has 550,000 to 650,000 distinct CDR3 sequences, approximately 10% seen once. The sequences come from PBMCs from blood, collected on the day of vaccination. The origin of the receptors is a man in his fifties or sixties who received an inactivated influenza vaccine. CDR3s include the opening cysteine and the closing phenylalanine or tryptophan. A D gene is named only where the DNA matches it firmly. For some rows the clone size is stated as once, few or many, or as a class when expanded; others skip it.

cdr3_aa: CASSSAGIGYTF; cdr3_nt: TGTGCCAGCAGTTCGGCAGGGATTGGCTACACCTTC; clone_size: -; d_call: -; v_call: TRBV27; j_call: TRBJ1-2
cdr3_aa: CASRRSGGNQPQHF; cdr3_nt: TGTGCCAGCAGACGGTCAGGGGGCAATCAGCCCCAGCATTTT; clone_size: -; d_call: -; v_call: TRBV27; j_call: TRBJ1-5
cdr3_aa: CASSSGGQNTGELFF; cdr3_nt: TGTGCCAGCAGCTCCGGGGGCCAGAACACCGGGGAGCTGTTTTTT; clone_size: many; d_call: -; v_call: TRBV9; j_call: TRBJ2-2
cdr3_aa: CASSPQGPSTDTQYF; cdr3_nt: TGCGCCAGCAGCCCACAGGGGCCGAGCACAGATACGCAGTATTTT; clone_size: few; d_call: TRBD1; v_call: TRBV5-1; j_call: TRBJ2-3
cdr3_aa: CASSYWDSQETQYF; cdr3_nt: TGTGCCAGCAGTTACTGGGACAGCCAAGAGACCCAGTACTTC; clone_size: -; d_call: TRBD1; v_call: TRBV6-5; j_call: TRBJ2-5
cdr3_aa: CAWSARGIYQPQHF; cdr3_nt: TGTGCCTGGAGTGCGCGGGGTATATATCAGCCCCAGCATTTT; clone_size: -; d_call: -; v_call: TRBV30; j_call: TRBJ1-5
cdr3_aa: CASSFGQALNEQYF; cdr3_nt: TGTGCCAGCTCATTCGGACAGGCCTTGAACGAGCAGTACTTC; clone_size: -; d_call: TRBD1; v_call: TRBV18; j_call: TRBJ2-7
cdr3_aa: CASSSRSINEKLFF; cdr3_nt: TGTGCCAGCAGCTCCCGGTCCATCAATGAAAAACTGTTTTTT; clone_size: few; d_call: -; v_call: TRBV5-5; j_call: TRBJ1-4
cdr3_aa: CSARPGGEKAFF; cdr3_nt: TGCAGTGCCCGACCGGGGGGAGAAAAAGCTTTCTTT; clone_size: -; d_call: -; v_call: TRBV20-1; j_call: TRBJ1-1
cdr3_aa: CASRKTGGAVYNEQFF; cdr3_nt: TGTGCCAGCAGGAAAACAGGGGGGGCCGTCTACAATGAGCAGTTCTTC; clone_size: -; d_call: -; v_call: TRBV7-2; j_call: TRBJ2-1
cdr3_aa: CASSEFSNEQFF; cdr3_nt: TGTGCCAGCAGTGAATTTAGCAATGAGCAGTTCTTC; clone_size: many; d_call: -; v_call: TRBV6-1; j_call: TRBJ2-1
cdr3_aa: CASSVQGGGYTF; cdr3_nt: TGTGCCAGCAGTGTGCAGGGAGGTGGCTACACCTTC; clone_size: -; d_call: -; v_call: TRBV2; j_call: TRBJ1-2
cdr3_aa: CASSVDPQRGPRQYF; cdr3_nt: TGTGCCAGCAGCGTAGATCCACAGCGGGGCCCACGGCAGTACTTC; clone_size: many; d_call: TRBD2; v_call: TRBV9; j_call: TRBJ2-7
cdr3_aa: CASSYGQGQYNEQFF; cdr3_nt: TGTGCCAGCAGCTACGGACAGGGGCAATACAATGAGCAGTTCTTC; clone_size: few; d_call: TRBD1; v_call: TRBV11-2; j_call: TRBJ2-1
cdr3_aa: CSASRQNQETQYF; cdr3_nt: TGCAGTGCGTCTAGACAGAATCAAGAGACCCAGTACTTC; clone_size: -; d_call: -; v_call: TRBV20-1; j_call: TRBJ2-5
cdr3_aa: CASSYRLVGEQFF; cdr3_nt: TGTGCCAGCAGCTATAGACTAGTAGGTGAGCAGTTCTTC; clone_size: -; d_call: -; v_call: TRBV7-2; j_call: TRBJ2-1
cdr3_aa: CASSLWDSSADTQYF; cdr3_nt: TGTGCCAGCAGTCTATGGGACAGCAGCGCAGATACGCAGTATTTT; clone_size: -; d_call: TRBD1; v_call: TRBV6-1; j_call: TRBJ2-3
cdr3_aa: CASSLAVEQFF; cdr3_nt: TGTGCCAGCAGCTTAGCCGTTGAGCAGTTCTTC; clone_size: many; d_call: -; v_call: TRBV7-9; j_call: TRBJ2-1
cdr3_aa: CASSQDRAGGWYGYTF; cdr3_nt: TGTGCCAGCAGCCAAGATAGGGCAGGGGGTTGGTATGGCTACACCTTC; clone_size: -; d_call: TRBD1; v_call: TRBV4-2; j_call: TRBJ1-2
cdr3_aa: CASSKGGLAGGPCYEQYF; cdr3_nt: TGTGCCAGCAGCAAAGGGGGACTAGCGGGGGGCCCTTGCTACGAGCAGTACTTC; clone_size: few; d_call: -; v_call: TRBV21-1; j_call: TRBJ2-7
cdr3_aa: CASSLKGVQETQYF; cdr3_nt: TGTGCCAGCAGTCTTAAGGGGGTTCAAGAGACCCAGTACTTC; clone_size: many; d_call: -; v_call: TRBV5-5; j_call: TRBJ2-5
cdr3_aa: CASSLGGDSSYNEQFF; cdr3_nt: TGTGCCAGCAGCTTAGGGGGGGACAGCTCCTACAATGAGCAGTTCTTC; clone_size: few; d_call: -; v_call: TRBV7-2; j_call: TRBJ2-1
cdr3_aa: CASSLTSGREYQETQYF; cdr3_nt: TGCGCCAGCAGCTTGACCAGCGGGAGGGAGTACCAAGAGACCCAGTACTTC; clone_size: few; d_call: TRBD2; v_call: TRBV5-1; j_call: TRBJ2-5
cdr3_aa: CAWSVGDTNEQFF; cdr3_nt: TGTGCCTGGAGTGTCGGGGACACCAATGAGCAGTTCTTC; clone_size: -; d_call: -; v_call: TRBV30; j_call: TRBJ2-1
cdr3_aa: CSIRGASQETQYF; cdr3_nt: TGCAGCATTAGGGGGGCTTCCCAAGAGACCCAGTACTTC; clone_size: few; d_call: -; v_call: TRBV29-1; j_call: TRBJ2-5
cdr3_aa: CASSLAGTGVYEQFF; cdr3_nt: TGTGCCAGCAGCTTGGCCGGGACAGGGGTCTATGAGCAGTTCTTC; clone_size: -; d_call: TRBD1; v_call: TRBV7-2; j_call: TRBJ2-1
cdr3_aa: CASRPSGKETQYF; cdr3_nt: TGTGCCAGCAGGCCTAGCGGGAAAGAGACCCAGTACTTC; clone_size: few; d_call: TRBD2; v_call: TRBV6-1; j_call: TRBJ2-5
cdr3_aa: CSVASGSTADTQYF; cdr3_nt: TGCAGCGTTGCCAGCGGGAGTACCGCAGATACGCAGTATTTT; clone_size: few; d_call: TRBD2; v_call: TRBV29-1; j_call: TRBJ2-3
cdr3_aa: CASSAGLDNEQFF; cdr3_nt: TGTGCCAGCAGTGCGGGACTAGACAATGAGCAGTTCTTC; clone_size: -; d_call: TRBD2; v_call: TRBV6-4; j_call: TRBJ2-1
cdr3_aa: CASSQERITPRQYNEQFF; cdr3_nt: TGCGCCAGCAGCCAAGAACGTATCACACCCAGACAGTACAATGAGCAGTTCTTC; clone_size: -; d_call: -; v_call: TRBV4-1; j_call: TRBJ2-1
cdr3_aa: CASGMIPGAVNTEAFF; cdr3_nt: TGCGCCAGCGGTATGATACCAGGGGCGGTGAACACTGAAGCTTTCTTT; clone_size: few; d_call: -; v_call: TRBV5-1; j_call: TRBJ1-1
cdr3_aa: CASSLEQTGGGNTDTQYF; cdr3_nt: TGCGCCAGCAGCTTGGAACAGACTGGGGGGGGTAACACAGATACGCAGTATTTT; clone_size: -; d_call: TRBD2; v_call: TRBV5-1; j_call: TRBJ2-3
cdr3_aa: CSARPLPGTIDYEQYF; cdr3_nt: TGCAGTGCTAGACCTCTTCCCGGGACGATAGACTACGAGCAGTACTTC; clone_size: many; d_call: -; v_call: TRBV20-1; j_call: TRBJ2-7
cdr3_aa: CSVGTGSQIDEQYF; cdr3_nt: TGCAGCGTAGGTACCGGGTCACAGATCGACGAGCAGTACTTC; clone_size: -; d_call: -; v_call: TRBV29-1; j_call: TRBJ2-7
cdr3_aa: CASSERQERGYTF; cdr3_nt: TGTGCCAGCAGTGAAAGACAGGAGAGGGGCTACACCTTC; clone_size: -; d_call: -; v_call: TRBV25-1; j_call: TRBJ1-2
cdr3_aa: CATSDLDSTDTQYF; cdr3_nt: TGTGCCACCAGTGATTTGGACAGCACAGATACGCAGTATTTT; clone_size: few; d_call: -; v_call: TRBV24-1; j_call: TRBJ2-3
cdr3_aa: CASSTRTGGEETQYF; cdr3_nt: TGTGCCAGCAGTACTAGGACAGGGGGCGAGGAGACCCAGTACTTC; clone_size: few; d_call: TRBD1; v_call: TRBV12-3/TRBV12-4; j_call: TRBJ2-5
cdr3_aa: CASSLYRTGGFEQYF; cdr3_nt: TGTGCCAGCAGTTTATATCGGACAGGGGGCTTTGAGCAGTACTTC; clone_size: many; d_call: TRBD1; v_call: TRBV28; j_call: TRBJ2-7
cdr3_aa: CASSLDPGRRGRGGPDTQYF; cdr3_nt: TGTGCCAGCAGCTTAGATCCGGGGAGAAGAGGGCGGGGAGGCCCAGATACGCAGTATTTT; clone_size: many; d_call: -; v_call: TRBV11-2; j_call: TRBJ2-3
cdr3_aa: CASSEAGGQSANTGELFF; cdr3_nt: TGTGCCAGCAGTGAAGCGGGGGGACAGAGCGCGAACACCGGGGAGCTGTTTTTT; clone_size: -; d_call: -; v_call: TRBV2; j_call: TRBJ2-2
cdr3_aa: CSVVGLKNIQYF; cdr3_nt: TGCAGCGTTGTGGGACTCAAAAACATTCAGTACTTC; clone_size: -; d_call: -; v_call: TRBV29-1; j_call: TRBJ2-4
cdr3_aa: CSALDRGPYEQYF; cdr3_nt: TGCAGTGCTCTCGACAGGGGTCCCTACGAGCAGTACTTC; clone_size: few; d_call: TRBD1; v_call: TRBV20-1; j_call: TRBJ2-7
cdr3_aa: CAINSGTGGVAGQFF; cdr3_nt: TGTGCCATCAACTCCGGGACAGGGGGCGTAGCGGGGCAGTTCTTC; clone_size: -; d_call: TRBD1; v_call: TRBV10-3; j_call: TRBJ2-1
cdr3_aa: CASSVVPEETQYF; cdr3_nt: TGTGCCAGCAGCGTAGTGCCCGAGGAGACCCAGTACTTC; clone_size: once; d_call: -; v_call: TRBV9; j_call: TRBJ2-5
cdr3_aa: CASSQGSGTLNEQFF; cdr3_nt: TGCGCCAGCAGCCAAGGGAGCGGGACCTTGAATGAGCAGTTCTTC; clone_size: many; d_call: TRBD2; v_call: TRBV4-3; j_call: TRBJ2-1
cdr3_aa: CASSITKLNEQFF; cdr3_nt: TGTGCCAGTAGTATTACCAAACTGAATGAGCAGTTCTTC; clone_size: -; d_call: -; v_call: TRBV19; j_call: TRBJ2-1
cdr3_aa: CASSYSRAGSYNEQFF; cdr3_nt: TGTGCCAGCAGTTACTCGAGAGCGGGGTCCTACAATGAGCAGTTCTTC; clone_size: -; d_call: TRBD2; v_call: TRBV6-5; j_call: TRBJ2-1
cdr3_aa: CASSSGTFTGEQYF; cdr3_nt: TGCGCCAGCAGCTCCGGGACCTTCACGGGGGAGCAGTACTTC; clone_size: few; d_call: -; v_call: TRBV5-1; j_call: TRBJ2-7
cdr3_aa: CASRTGANTGELFF; cdr3_nt: TGTGCCAGCAGGACAGGGGCGAACACCGGGGAGCTGTTTTTT; clone_size: many; d_call: TRBD1; v_call: TRBV7-9; j_call: TRBJ2-2
cdr3_aa: CSVSTSGGIQYF; cdr3_nt: TGCAGCGTATCTACTAGCGGGGGGATTCAGTACTTC; clone_size: -; d_call: TRBD2; v_call: TRBV29-1; j_call: TRBJ2-4
cdr3_aa: CASSLAGSWPYEQYF; cdr3_nt: TGCGCCAGCAGCTTGGCCGGGTCCTGGCCCTACGAGCAGTACTTC; clone_size: few; d_call: -; v_call: TRBV5-1; j_call: TRBJ2-7
cdr3_aa: CASSPGLAGGYEQYF; cdr3_nt: TGCGCCAGCAGCCCGGGACTAGCGGGGGGCTACGAGCAGTACTTC; clone_size: many; d_call: TRBD2; v_call: TRBV5-1; j_call: TRBJ2-7
cdr3_aa: CSVEKTGGRQETQYF; cdr3_nt: TGCAGCGTTGAAAAGACAGGGGGACGCCAAGAGACCCAGTACTTC; clone_size: few; d_call: TRBD1; v_call: TRBV29-1; j_call: TRBJ2-5
cdr3_aa: CASSLVRGFEQFF; cdr3_nt: TGTGCCAGCAGCTTAGTTCGGGGCTTTGAGCAGTTCTTC; clone_size: many; d_call: -; v_call: TRBV7-2; j_call: TRBJ2-1
cdr3_aa: CSVEGGLAGANEQFF; cdr3_nt: TGCAGCGTTGAAGGGGGACTAGCGGGAGCCAATGAGCAGTTCTTC; clone_size: -; d_call: TRBD2; v_call: TRBV29-1; j_call: TRBJ2-1